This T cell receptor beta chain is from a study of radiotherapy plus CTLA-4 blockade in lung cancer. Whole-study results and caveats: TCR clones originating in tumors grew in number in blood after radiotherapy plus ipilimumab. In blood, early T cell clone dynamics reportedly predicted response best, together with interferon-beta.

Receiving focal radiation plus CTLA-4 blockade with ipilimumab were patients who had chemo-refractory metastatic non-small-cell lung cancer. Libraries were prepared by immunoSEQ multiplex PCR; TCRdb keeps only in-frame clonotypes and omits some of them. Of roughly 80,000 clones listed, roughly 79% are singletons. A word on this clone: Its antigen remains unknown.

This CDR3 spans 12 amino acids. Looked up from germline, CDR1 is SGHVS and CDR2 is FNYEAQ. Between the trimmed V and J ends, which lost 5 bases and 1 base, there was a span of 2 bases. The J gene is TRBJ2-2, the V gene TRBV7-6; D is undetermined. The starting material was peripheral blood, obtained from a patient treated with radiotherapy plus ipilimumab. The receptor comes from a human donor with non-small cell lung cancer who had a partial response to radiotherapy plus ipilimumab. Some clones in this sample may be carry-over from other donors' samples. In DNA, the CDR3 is TGTGCCAGCAGCCTGAACACCGGGGAGCTGTTTTTT. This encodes CASSLNTGELFF.